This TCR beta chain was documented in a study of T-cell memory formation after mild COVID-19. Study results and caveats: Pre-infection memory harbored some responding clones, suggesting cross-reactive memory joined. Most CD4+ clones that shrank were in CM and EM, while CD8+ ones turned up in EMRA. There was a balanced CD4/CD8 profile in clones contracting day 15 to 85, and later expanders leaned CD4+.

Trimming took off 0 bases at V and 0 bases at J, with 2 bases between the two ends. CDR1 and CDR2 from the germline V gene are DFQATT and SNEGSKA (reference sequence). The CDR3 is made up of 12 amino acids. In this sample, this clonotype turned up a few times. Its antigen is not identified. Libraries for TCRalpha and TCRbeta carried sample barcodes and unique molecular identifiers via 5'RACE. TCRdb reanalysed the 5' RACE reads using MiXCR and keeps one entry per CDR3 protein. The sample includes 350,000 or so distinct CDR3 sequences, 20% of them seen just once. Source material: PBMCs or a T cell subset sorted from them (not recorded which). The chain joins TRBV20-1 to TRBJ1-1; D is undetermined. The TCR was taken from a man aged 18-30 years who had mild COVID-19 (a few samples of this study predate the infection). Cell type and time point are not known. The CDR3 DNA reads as TGCAGTGCTAGAGATCTGAACACTGAAGCTTTCTTT. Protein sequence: CSARDLNTEAFF.